This is a list of T cell receptor beta chains from one sample in a study of cytomegalovirus exposure and HLA in healthy donors. Profiling relied on immunoSEQ multiplex PCR, and the TCRdb table lists in-frame clones only, not all of them. Seen here are over 90,000 clones, around 64% observed once, and the top ten hold roughly 3%. Sequenced material: PBMCs. The receptor set was obtained from a man aged 60-69 years in good health and CMV-seronegative. Both conserved end residues are part of each CDR3. Fields, in order: V gene, D gene, clone size, J gene, CDR3 DNA, CDR3 protein. D genes are given only for firm matches. Rows give clone size only sometimes, using once, few, many, or a class for an expanded clone.

v_gene: TRBV20-1; d_gene: NA; abundance: NA; j_gene: TRBJ2-3; CDR3nt: TGCAGGGCGGTCGGCGGGGATACGCAGTATTTT; CDR3aa: CRAVGGDTQYF
v_gene: TRBV29-1; d_gene: TRBD2; abundance: NA; j_gene: TRBJ2-1; CDR3nt: TGCAGCGTTGACACTTGGACTAGCGGGAGCGATGAGCAGTTCTTC; CDR3aa: CSVDTWTSGSDEQFF
v_gene: TRBV5-4; d_gene: TRBD2; abundance: NA; j_gene: TRBJ2-6; CDR3nt: TGTGCCAGCAGCTCCGGCGGGAGCTCTGGGGCCAACGTCCTGACTTTC; CDR3aa: CASSSGGSSGANVLTF
v_gene: TRBV28; d_gene: TRBD2; abundance: NA; j_gene: TRBJ2-7; CDR3nt: TGTGCCAGCAGTTTGGTACTAGCGAACTACGAGCAGTACTTC; CDR3aa: CASSLVLANYEQYF
v_gene: TRBV4-2; d_gene: TRBD2; abundance: many; j_gene: TRBJ2-7; CDR3nt: TGTGCCAGCAGCCGCGGGACTAGCGGGAGCAACCCTAGCTCCTACGAGCAGTACTTC; CDR3aa: CASSRGTSGSNPSSYEQYF
v_gene: TRBV9; d_gene: NA; abundance: NA; j_gene: TRBJ1-2; CDR3nt: TGTGCCAGCGCGCGGGGGTTGAACTTTGGCTACACCTTC; CDR3aa: CASARGLNFGYTF
v_gene: TRBV13; d_gene: NA; abundance: NA; j_gene: TRBJ2-3; CDR3nt: TGTGCCAGCAGCTTCGAGTCGGGCACAGATACGCAGTATTTT; CDR3aa: CASSFESGTDTQYF
v_gene: TRBV11-3; d_gene: NA; abundance: few; j_gene: TRBJ1-1; CDR3nt: TGTGCCAGCAGCCAAGCGGGCTCAGGAAACACTGAAGCTTTCTTT; CDR3aa: CASSQAGSGNTEAFF
v_gene: TRBV11-2; d_gene: NA; abundance: once; j_gene: TRBJ2-2; CDR3nt: TGTGCCAGCAGCTCCTGGGACAACCAGAAAGAGGAGCTGTTTTTT; CDR3aa: CASSSWDNQKEELFF
v_gene: TRBV28; d_gene: NA; abundance: NA; j_gene: TRBJ2-1; CDR3nt: TGTGCCAGCAGGCAGGGCCACTCCTACAATGAGCAGTTCTTC; CDR3aa: CASRQGHSYNEQFF
v_gene: TRBV4-1; d_gene: NA; abundance: NA; j_gene: TRBJ1-5; CDR3nt: TGCGCCAGCAGCCAAACAGGGAATCAGCCCCAGCATTTT; CDR3aa: CASSQTGNQPQHF
v_gene: TRBV9; d_gene: NA; abundance: NA; j_gene: TRBJ1-2; CDR3nt: TGTGCCAGCAGCGCCCACCAACAGAGTAACTATGGCTACACCTTC; CDR3aa: CASSAHQQSNYGYTF
v_gene: TRBV2; d_gene: NA; abundance: NA; j_gene: TRBJ1-4; CDR3nt: TGTGCCAGCAGTAAGGAGTCAGATTCTGAAAAACTGTTTTTT; CDR3aa: CASSKESDSEKLFF
v_gene: TRBV20-1; d_gene: NA; abundance: NA; j_gene: TRBJ2-7; CDR3nt: TGCAGTGCTAGAAGGGGCTACGAGCAGTACTTC; CDR3aa: CSARRGYEQYF
v_gene: TRBV18; d_gene: NA; abundance: once; j_gene: TRBJ1-2; CDR3nt: TGTGCCAGCTCACCGTCGGACAGTCCTAACTATGGCTACACCTTC; CDR3aa: CASSPSDSPNYGYTF
v_gene: TRBV7-2; d_gene: NA; abundance: NA; j_gene: TRBJ1-1; CDR3nt: TGTGCCAGCAGCTTGGACAGTTCGCGGACTGAAGCTTTCTTT; CDR3aa: CASSLDSSRTEAFF
v_gene: TRBV27; d_gene: TRBD1; abundance: few; j_gene: TRBJ1-4; CDR3nt: TGTGCCAGCAGTTTATTTGGACAGGGCGATGAAAAACTGTTTTTT; CDR3aa: CASSLFGQGDEKLFF
v_gene: TRBV10-3; d_gene: TRBD1; abundance: NA; j_gene: TRBJ1-1; CDR3nt: TGTGCCATCACGGAGACAGGGACTGACACTGAAGCTTTCTTT; CDR3aa: CAITETGTDTEAFF
v_gene: TRBV7-6; d_gene: TRBD2; abundance: NA; j_gene: TRBJ2-1; CDR3nt: TGTGCCAGCAGCTTAGTAGGGACTACCAATGAGCAGTTCTTC; CDR3aa: CASSLVGTTNEQFF
v_gene: TRBV5-1; d_gene: TRBD2; abundance: once; j_gene: TRBJ2-7; CDR3nt: TGCGCCAGCAGCTTGGATATGGTAGGACTAGCGGGTGGCGAGCAGTACTTC; CDR3aa: CASSLDMVGLAGGEQYF
v_gene: TRBV28; d_gene: TRBD1; abundance: few; j_gene: TRBJ2-7; CDR3nt: TGTGCCAGCAGACCCGGGACAGCCACCTACGAGCAGTACTTC; CDR3aa: CASRPGTATYEQYF
v_gene: TRBV5-1; d_gene: NA; abundance: NA; j_gene: TRBJ2-2; CDR3nt: TGCGCCAGCAGCCCCCCTCGGGGTCTGAACACCGGGGAGCTGTTTTTT; CDR3aa: CASSPPRGLNTGELFF
v_gene: TRBV28; d_gene: NA; abundance: NA; j_gene: TRBJ2-5; CDR3nt: TGTGCCAGCAGTTCCGGGGGATCGTACCAAGAGACCCAGTACTTC; CDR3aa: CASSSGGSYQETQYF
v_gene: TRBV6-1; d_gene: NA; abundance: NA; j_gene: TRBJ2-7; CDR3nt: TGTGCCAGCAGCCAAACTAGCAGCAGCTCCTACGAGCAGTACTTC; CDR3aa: CASSQTSSSSYEQYF
v_gene: TRBV2; d_gene: TRBD1; abundance: few; j_gene: TRBJ2-5; CDR3nt: TGTGCCAGCAGTGATCGAGGACAGGTAGAAGAGACCCAGTACTTC; CDR3aa: CASSDRGQVEETQYF
v_gene: TRBV19; d_gene: NA; abundance: NA; j_gene: TRBJ1-5; CDR3nt: TGTGCCAGTAATGTAGGGGTGGAACAGCCCCAGCATTTT; CDR3aa: CASNVGVEQPQHF
v_gene: TRBV6-5; d_gene: TRBD1; abundance: NA; j_gene: TRBJ2-1; CDR3nt: TGTGCCAGCAGTTCCGGGACAGGGTCTATAGATGAGCAGTTCTTC; CDR3aa: CASSSGTGSIDEQFF
v_gene: TRBV11-3; d_gene: TRBD1; abundance: NA; j_gene: TRBJ1-1; CDR3nt: TGTGCCAGCAGCTCCAGGACAGGAAAGAACGCTGAAGCTTTCTTT; CDR3aa: CASSSRTGKNAEAFF
v_gene: TRBV5-8; d_gene: NA; abundance: once; j_gene: TRBJ1-2; CDR3nt: TGTGCCAGCAAAAGAGGACACCAGCCTAACTATGGCTACACCTTC; CDR3aa: CASKRGHQPNYGYTF
v_gene: TRBV4-2; d_gene: NA; abundance: once; j_gene: TRBJ2-2; CDR3nt: TGTGCCAGCAGCCTTGAGGGGAACACCGGGGAGCTGTTTTTT; CDR3aa: CASSLEGNTGELFF
v_gene: TRBV14; d_gene: NA; abundance: NA; j_gene: TRBJ2-7; CDR3nt: TGTGCCAGCAGCCGCGATCTCGAGCAGTACTTC; CDR3aa: CASSRDLEQYF
v_gene: TRBV5-1; d_gene: NA; abundance: few; j_gene: TRBJ2-5; CDR3nt: TGCGCCAGCAGCCTCTTGACAGATCAAGAGACCCAGTACTTC; CDR3aa: CASSLLTDQETQYF
v_gene: TRBV5-1; d_gene: TRBD2; abundance: once; j_gene: TRBJ2-3; CDR3nt: TGCGCCAGCAGACTGGGGGGGGAGTACGATACGCAGTATTTT; CDR3aa: CASRLGGEYDTQYF
v_gene: TRBV4-2; d_gene: NA; abundance: NA; j_gene: TRBJ2-1; CDR3nt: TGTGCCAGCAGCCAAGATGTCCTAAACTACAATGAGCAGTTCTTC; CDR3aa: CASSQDVLNYNEQFF
v_gene: TRBV5-3; d_gene: TRBD1; abundance: NA; j_gene: TRBJ2-4; CDR3nt: TGTGCCAGAAGCTTCCCAACAGCGGAAGGGGGCATTAGCATTCAGTACTTC; CDR3aa: CARSFPTAEGGISIQYF
v_gene: TRBV27; d_gene: NA; abundance: NA; j_gene: TRBJ1-2; CDR3nt: TGTGCCAGCAGTTTATCTCGGGGAGGAGCGGGTGGCTACACCTTC; CDR3aa: CASSLSRGGAGGYTF
v_gene: TRBV19; d_gene: NA; abundance: NA; j_gene: TRBJ1-3; CDR3nt: TGTGCCAGTAGTAGGACTCTAACGCTGAGCTCTGGAAACACCATATATTTT; CDR3aa: CASSRTLTLSSGNTIYF
v_gene: TRBV2; d_gene: NA; abundance: NA; j_gene: TRBJ2-5; CDR3nt: TGTGCCAGCAGTGAAGCGCGGCTAAGAGAAGAGACCCAGTACTTC; CDR3aa: CASSEARLREETQYF
v_gene: TRBV5-4; d_gene: NA; abundance: NA; j_gene: TRBJ1-1; CDR3nt: TGTGCCAGCAGCCCTCGACAGCCCGATAACACTGAAGCTTTCTTT; CDR3aa: CASSPRQPDNTEAFF
v_gene: TRBV27; d_gene: NA; abundance: few; j_gene: TRBJ1-2; CDR3nt: TGTGCCAGCAGTTCGGCAGGCTTTGGCTACACCTTC; CDR3aa: CASSSAGFGYTF
v_gene: TRBV5-4; d_gene: NA; abundance: few; j_gene: TRBJ2-1; CDR3nt: TGTGCCAGCAGCCTTTTTTCGGGGAAAACCTACAATGAGCAGTTCTTC; CDR3aa: CASSLFSGKTYNEQFF